Presented here are 4 T cell receptor beta chains from one specimen sequenced in a study of cytomegalovirus exposure and HLA in healthy donors. The PCR ran on 60 Vbeta and 13 Jbeta primers. Measured with immunoSEQ multiplex PCR; TCRdb has only the in-frame clones, and not every one. The sample lists about 170,000 clones, 76% occurring once. The sequencing input was PBMCs. The receptors here all came from a female donor in good health and CMV-seronegative.

Points on this clone: The CDR3 does not close with the conserved phenylalanine or tryptophan, likely indicating a read error. The limits of the CDR3 on the DNA are not certain, so only TCRdb's listed CDR3 is given. CDR3 sequence reads: CASSGGGG. The chain is built from TRBV6-1 and TRBJ2-7; the table's D gene call, TRBD2, was not cross checked with the DNA. The CDR3 comprises 8 residues, both ends counted. The germline V gene encodes CDR1 MNHNS and CDR2 SASEGT.

The V gene is TRBV6-4, the J gene TRBJ2-3, with TRBD2 matching 9 bases. This CDR3 has 14 amino acids. The germline V gene has CDR1 MRHNA and CDR2 SNTAGT. Unmatched junction bases numbered 5, after V lost 6 bases and J lost 4 bases. The chain's CDR3 is CASSPGLAADTQYF. Written as DNA, the CDR3 is TGTGCCAGCAGCCCGGGACTAGCAGCAGATACGCAGTATTTT.

The chain uses TRBV19 and TRBJ2-7, with a tentative D call TRBD2 (6 bases). In germline, CDR1 is LNHDA, CDR2 SQIVND (reference sequence). CDR3 length: 13 residues. V lost 7 bases to trimming and J lost 0 bases, with 10 bases between them. This CDR3 reads CASKDGSSYEQYF. CDR3 nucleotides: TGTGCCAGTAAGGACGGGAGCTCCTACGAGCAGTACTTC.

The J gene is TRBJ2-6, the V gene TRBV5-1, with 7 bases aligning to TRBD1. Germline loops: CDR1 SGHRS, CDR2 YFSETQ. V shed 3 bases, J shed 0 bases, and the junction held 6 bases outside the gene matches. The CDR3 spans 17 residues. The DNA for the CDR3 is TGCGCCAGCAGCTCGGGACAGCCACGCTCTGGGGCCAACGTCCTGACTTTC. The encoded protein is CASSSGQPRSGANVLTF. Full variable domain (remainder filled in from reference TRBV5-1 and TRBJ2-6): KAGVTQTPRYLIKTRGQQVTLSCSPISGHRSVSWYQQTPGQGLQFLFEYFSETQRNKGNFPGRFSGRQFSNSRSEMNVSTLELGDSALYLCASSSGQPRSGANVLTFGAGSRLTVL.